The next 9 T cell receptor beta chains were all read from a single sample in a study of OX40 agonist ivuxolimab in advanced cancers. TCRdb's copy holds only in-frame clones and misses some; the assay was immunoSEQ multiplex PCR. The sample carries more than 20,000 clones, around 83% recorded once. This specimen consisted of CD4+ or CD8+ T cells sorted from blood, obtained in a trial of the OX40 agonist ivuxolimab. All receptors derive from an adult with an advanced solid tumor such as melanoma, head and neck, liver or kidney cancer.

This clone appeared a few times. The J gene is TRBJ1-1, the V gene TRBV9; 7 bases map to TRBD1. With V trimmed by 0 bases and J by 7 bases, 6 bases remained unmatched. Germline values: CDR1 SGDLS, CDR2 YYNGEE. This CDR3 has 14 residues. In DNA, the CDR3 is TGTGCCAGCAGCGTAGAGTACAGGGGTGGTGAAGCTTTCTTT. Protein product: CASSVEYRGGEAFF.

The chain carries TRBV13 and TRBJ2-7, with D tentatively TRBD1 (6 bases). Per the germline V gene, CDR1 is PRHDT and CDR2 is FYEKMQ (reference sequence). V was shortened by 0 bases and J by 0 bases, with 12 bases between the two germline ends. The CDR3 is 16 residues long. DNA of the CDR3: TGTGCCAGCAGCTTAGGCCTAGGGGGAAGCTCCTACGAGCAGTACTTC. It translates to CASSLGLGGSSYEQYF.

V gene TRBV27 combines with J gene TRBJ2-7, with 9 bases lining up with TRBD1. This CDR3 region has 12 residues. J gave up 2 bases and V 10 bases, and 3 bases lay outside the gene matches. CDR1 and CDR2 (germline): MNHEY, SMNVEV (reference sequence). CDR3 in amino acids: CATGTGTYEQYF. DNA of the CDR3: TGTGCCACCGGGACAGGGACCTACGAGCAGTACTTC.

The chain links TRBV19 to TRBJ2-5, with a weak D call TRBD1 (6 bases). The V end was cut by 1 base, the J end by 3 bases, with 9 bases between. The CDR3 is made up of 14 amino acids. Per germline, CDR1 LNHDA and CDR2 SQIVND (reference sequence). This CDR3 is CASSIGTGKETQYF. Written as DNA, the CDR3 is TGTGCCAGTAGTATAGGCACAGGGAAAGAGACCCAGTACTTC. Looking up the rest from reference TRBV19 and TRBJ2-5 gives the full variable domain: DGGITQSPKYLFRKEGQNVTLSCEQNLNHDAMYWYRQDPGQGLRLIYYSQIVNDFQKGDIAEGYSVSREKKESFPLTVTSAQKNPTAFYLCASSIGTGKETQYFGPGTRLLVL.

The V gene is TRBV19, the J gene TRBJ2-1; D may be TRBD2 (5 bases). V dropped 1 base and J dropped 4 bases, with 8 bases sitting between them. Germline-derived CDR1 and CDR2 are LNHDA and SQIVND (reference sequence). The CDR3 consists of 14 residues. This CDR3 reads CASSIAGLYNEQFF. CDR3 coding DNA: TGTGCCAGTAGTATAGCGGGGTTATACAATGAGCAGTTCTTC.

This chain uses TRBV13 with TRBJ2-1, with a weak D call TRBD2 (6 bases). The V and J ends lost 5 bases and 10 bases respectively, with 21 bases between them. The CDR3 spans 15 residues. CDR1 is PRHDT and CDR2 is FYEKMQ in the germline V gene (reference sequence). Here the CDR3 DNA reads TGTGCCAGCAGCCCTCGTGGAGGGAAAATGGGCGAGCAGTTCTTC. This gives the protein CASSPRGGKMGEQFF.

The V and J genes are TRBV19 and TRBJ1-1; D is unclear. There are 13 residues in the CDR3. Germline-derived CDR1 and CDR2 are LNHDA and SQIVND (reference sequence). Trimming removed 2 bases from V and 4 bases from J, with 8 bases in between. The CDR3, as DNA: TGTGCCAGTAGTATAAGAGAGGTCACTGAAGCTTTCTTT. It encodes CASSIREVTEAFF. Supplemented by reference TRBV19 and TRBJ1-1, the full variable domain reads DGGITQSPKYLFRKEGQNVTLSCEQNLNHDAMYWYRQDPGQGLRLIYYSQIVNDFQKGDIAEGYSVSREKKESFPLTVTSAQKNPTAFYLCASSIREVTEAFFGQGTRLTVV.

The chain combines TRBV11-2 with TRBJ2-5; TRBD1 is a possible D gene (6 bases). The CDR3 has 13 residues. Germline assignment: CDR1 SGHAT and CDR2 FQNNGV. The ends were cut back, 4 bases at V and 2 bases at J, with 8 bases in the middle. This CDR3 reads CASSSGVQETQYF. CDR3 nucleotide sequence: TGTGCCAGCAGCTCAGGGGTGCAAGAGACCCAGTACTTC.

The chain is built from TRBV5-6 and TRBJ1-2; 9 bases map to TRBD1. Germline lookup yields CDR1 SGHDT and CDR2 YYEEEE. The CDR3 is made up of 16 amino acids. Trimming cost V 6 bases and J 6 bases; bases outside gene matches: 15. The CDR3 spells CASNPGQGLYVHGYTF. Here the CDR3 DNA reads TGTGCCAGCAACCCGGGACAGGGATTGTATGTGCATGGCTACACCTTC.